Listed below are T cell receptor beta chains from one sample, sequenced in a study of cytomegalovirus exposure and HLA in healthy donors. Profiled with immunoSEQ multiplex PCR; TCRdb holds only in-frame clones, not every one. Of some 120,000 clones listed, more than 65% were seen once; the top ten hold 2.5% to 3%. The sample taken for sequencing was PBMCs. These receptors all stem from a woman aged 18-29 years in good health and CMV-seropositive. The CDR3 runs from the conserved cysteine through the conserved F or W. D genes are given only for firm matches. Expanded clones are given a class, and other clones once, few, many or no size at all.

j_call d_call v_call clone_size cdr3_aa cdr3_nt
TRBJ2-3 TRBD1 TRBV5-1 - CASSLGDRTADTQYF TGCGCCAGCAGCTTGGGGGACAGGACCGCAGATACGCAGTATTTT
TRBJ1-2 - TRBV11-2 once CASSLDLGNDGYTF TGTGCCAGCAGCTTAGATCTAGGAAATGATGGCTACACCTTC
TRBJ2-1 TRBD2 TRBV2 - CASSPPGGRKEQFF TGTGCCAGCAGTCCCCCGGGGGGGCGGAAAGAGCAGTTCTTC
TRBJ1-5 TRBD1 TRBV14 - CASSRDRGKNEPQHF TGTGCCAGCAGCCGGGACAGGGGGAAAAATGAGCCCCAGCATTTT
TRBJ2-5 - TRBV6-5 - CASSYEVEETQYF TGTGCCAGCAGTTACGAGGTGGAGGAGACCCAGTACTTC
TRBJ2-1 - TRBV5-1 once CASTGGNSNEQFF TGCGCCAGCACTGGAGGGAACAGCAATGAGCAGTTCTTC
TRBJ1-1 TRBD1 TRBV4-2 - CASSQLQGAYTEAFF TGTGCCAGCAGCCAGCTACAGGGGGCCTACACTGAAGCTTTCTTT
TRBJ1-5 - TRBV2 - CASSEGGEDNQPQHF TGTGCCAGCAGTGAAGGAGGGGAGGACAATCAGCCCCAGCATTTT
TRBJ1-6 TRBD1 TRBV19 - CASHPTGAPPLHF TGTGCCAGTCACCCGACAGGGGCCCCACCCCTCCACTTT
TRBJ2-3 - TRBV9 - CASSRKGFSTDTQYF TGTGCCAGCAGCCGGAAGGGGTTTAGCACAGATACGCAGTATTTT
TRBJ2-1 TRBD2 TRBV6-5 few CASSDLLADEQFF TGTGCCAGCAGTGATCTCCTAGCGGACGAGCAGTTCTTC
TRBJ2-3 TRBD2 TRBV29-1 few CSVEEARGRGSTDTQYF TGCAGCGTTGAAGAGGCCCGCGGGCGGGGGAGCACAGATACGCAGTATTTT